This T cell receptor (beta chain) is drawn from a study of T-cell reconstitution after alpha-beta-depleted transplantation in children. Preparation of the TCRbeta library involved a method that used unique molecular identifiers. Via MiXCR, TCRdb re-called the PCR reads, giving one row per CDR3 protein. The sample gives hundreds of thousands of distinct CDR3 sequences, roughly 17% of which show up once; about 1.1% is in the top ten. Germline V gives CDR1 SGHRS, CDR2 YFSETQ. This CDR3 spans 17 amino acids. Trimming cost V 2 bases and J 6 bases, with 18 bases left between them. The sample consisted of PBMCs from the stem cell graft donor, taken from the stem cell graft. The chain uses TRBV5-1 and TRBJ1-6; a possible D gene is TRBD1 (5 bases). This TCR was sampled from a human donor who donated a stem cell graft to a child with acute myeloid leukemia. The DNA of the CDR3 is TGCGCCAGCAGCTTAGATCCCCCGGGGGGAACTAATTCACCCCTCCACTTT. Its protein is CASSLDPPGGTNSPLHF.